These T cell receptor beta chains were read from a single sample in a study of blood T cell repertoires in COVID-19. The data were produced by immunoSEQ multiplex PCR, yet TCRdb's version contains in-frame clones alone and is incomplete. The sample contains over 150,000 clones, 85% to 95% of which appear only once. Material: peripheral blood. The receptors come from a man aged 45 to 65 with acute or convalescent COVID-19. The CDR3 runs from the conserved cysteine through the conserved F or W. The D gene is left open where the match is weak. The listing skips clone size in some rows; elsewhere it reads once, few, many or a size class.

clone_size d_call j_call v_call cdr3_aa cdr3_nt
. TRBD1 TRBJ1-1 TRBV7-9 CASSGQGAGATEAFF TGTGCCAGCAGCGGACAGGGGGCGGGAGCCACTGAAGCTTTCTTT
. . TRBJ1-1 TRBV5-1 CASSSTRNTEAFF TGCGCCAGCAGCTCCACACGGAACACTGAAGCTTTCTTT
once TRBD1 TRBJ2-7 TRBV7-8 CASSQGTGATYEQYF TGTGCCAGCAGCCAAGGGACAGGGGCGACCTACGAGCAGTACTTC
. TRBD1 TRBJ1-2 TRBV28 CASRDRGDYGYTF TGTGCCAGCCGGGACAGGGGGGACTATGGCTACACCTTC
. TRBD2 TRBJ2-2 TRBV7-8 CASSPRGLADTGELFF TGTGCCAGCAGCCCCCGCGGACTAGCGGACACCGGGGAGCTGTTTTTT
. . TRBJ1-1 TRBV6-6 CASSAGQTEAFF TGTGCCAGCAGCGCAGGGCAGACTGAAGCTTTCTTT
. . TRBJ2-1 TRBV6-5 CASSLDSYNEQFF TGTGCCAGCAGCCTCGACAGCTACAATGAGCAGTTCTTC
once . TRBJ1-5 TRBV19 CASNPRPGQWPQHF TGTGCCAGTAACCCTCGTCCAGGTCAGTGGCCCCAGCATTTT
. . TRBJ1-1 TRBV4-3 CASSQEGGEAFF TGCGCCAGCAGCCAAGAGGGAGGTGAAGCTTTCTTT
. . TRBJ1-4 TRBV5-5 CASSLTTATNEKLFF TGTGCCAGCAGCCTAACGACAGCAACTAATGAAAAACTGTTTTTT
. . TRBJ2-5 TRBV29-1 CSVEVSLTGLHF TGCAGCGTTGAAGTTTCGCTCACAGGTTTGCACTTC
. TRBD1 TRBJ1-5 TRBV28 CASSKDRGRINQPQHF TGTGCCAGCAGTAAGGACAGGGGCAGAATAAATCAGCCCCAGCATTTT
. TRBD1 TRBJ1-6 TRBV28 CASSDGQGVPLHF TGTGCCAGCAGTGACGGACAGGGCGTACCCCTCCACTTT
many . TRBJ1-6 TRBV7-9 CASSRTSSPLHF TGTGCCAGCAGCCGGACATCATCACCCCTCCACTTT
. . TRBJ2-1 TRBV2 CASSEFLGINEQFF TGTGCCAGCAGTGAGTTTCTAGGAATCAATGAGCAGTTCTTC
once TRBD1 TRBJ1-1 TRBV3-1/TRBV3-2 CASSYDRGNTEAFF TGTGCCAGTAGCTATGACAGGGGAAACACTGAAGCTTTCTTT
. TRBD1 TRBJ1-1 TRBV5-1 CASSRDRETTEAFF TGCGCCAGCAGCCGGGACAGGGAGACCACTGAAGCTTTCTTT
. TRBD1 TRBJ1-6 TRBV30 CAWRWTGRLPLHF TGTGCCTGGAGATGGACAGGGAGGTTACCCCTCCACTTT
. . TRBJ2-2 TRBV5-1 CARSARHLRGGATGELFF TGCGCCCGCAGCGCACGGCACTTGAGGGGGGGCGCAACCGGGGAGCTGTTTTTT
. . TRBJ2-3 TRBV24-1 CATSERGAGGDTQYF TGTGCCACCAGTGAACGGGGGGCTGGTGGAGATACGCAGTATTTT
few TRBD1 TRBJ2-3 TRBV5-1 CASSSGQGKDTQYF TGCGCCAGCAGCTCGGGACAGGGGAAAGATACGCAGTATTTT
. TRBD1 TRBJ2-7 TRBV11-2 CASKPGQGSYEQYF TGTGCCAGCAAACCGGGACAGGGGTCCTACGAGCAGTACTTC
. TRBD2 TRBJ2-1 TRBV7-2 CASSRSALAGVKFF TGTGCCAGCAGCAGGAGTGCACTAGCGGGAGTCAAGTTCTTC
once TRBD2 TRBJ2-1 TRBV27 CASSLGRAYNEQFF TGTGCCAGCAGTTTGGGGAGGGCTTACAATGAGCAGTTCTTC
. TRBD1 TRBJ2-5 TRBV6-5 CASSYTGETQYF TGTGCCAGCAGTTATACAGGGGAAACCCAGTACTTC
few TRBD2 TRBJ2-3 TRBV4-2 CASSQKRGQSTDTQYF TGTGCCAGCAGCCAGAAGCGGGGGCAGAGCACAGATACGCAGTATTTT
. TRBD1 TRBJ1-2 TRBV11-2 CASSLDRQGTRRNYGYTF TGTGCCAGCAGCTTAGATAGACAGGGCACTAGAAGAAACTATGGCTACACCTTC
. . TRBJ1-5 TRBV20-1 CSASPGGAPFGQPQHF TGCAGTGCTAGTCCTGGGGGCGCGCCTTTCGGTCAGCCCCAGCATTTT